A selection of T cell receptor beta chains follows, all from one sample in a study of blood T cell repertoires in COVID-19. Profiled with immunoSEQ multiplex PCR; TCRdb holds only in-frame clones, not every one. Seen here are 430,000 or so clones, around nine tenths observed once, and the top ten hold 0.8% to 0.85%. The sample taken for sequencing was peripheral blood. The receptors shown here come from a man between 18 and 35 years old with COVID-19, enrolled during active disease. CDR3s include the opening cysteine and the closing phenylalanine or tryptophan. A D gene is named only where the DNA matches it firmly. Where a row states a size, it is once, few, many or the class of an expanded clone; other rows omit it.

clone size,D gene,V gene,J gene,CDR3 protein,CDR3 DNA
.,.,TRBV7-9,TRBJ1-3,CASAKGRFSGNTIYF,TGTGCCAGCGCTAAAGGGAGATTCTCTGGAAACACCATATATTTT
.,.,TRBV6-4,TRBJ2-2,CASSMDRRDTGELFF,TGTGCCAGCAGTATGGACAGGAGGGACACCGGGGAGCTGTTTTTT
.,.,TRBV13,TRBJ2-1,CASSEMGHNNEQFF,TGTGCCAGCAGCGAGATGGGACACAACAATGAGCAGTTCTTC
.,.,TRBV12-5,TRBJ1-3,CASGLDTSNTIYF,TGTGCTAGTGGTTTGGACACATCCAACACCATATATTTT
.,.,TRBV2,TRBJ2-3,CASSSNRDFSDTDTQYF,TGTGCCAGCAGTAGCAACCGGGACTTCTCCGACACAGATACGCAGTATTTT
.,TRBD1,TRBV3-1/TRBV3-2,TRBJ1-1,CASSLRQGNTEAFF,TGTGCCAGCAGCCTCAGACAGGGGAACACTGAAGCTTTCTTT
.,TRBD2,TRBV5-1,TRBJ2-7,CASSSPLQPGLAGVHEQYF,TGCGCCAGCAGCTCCCCGCTTCAACCGGGACTAGCGGGAGTGCACGAGCAGTACTTC
once,.,TRBV3-1/TRBV3-2,TRBJ2-7,CASSGYYEQYF,TGTGCCAGCTCGGGGTACTACGAGCAGTACTTC
.,.,TRBV7-9,TRBJ2-7,CASSSLGSKLYEQYF,TGTGCCAGCAGCTCCCTCGGTAGCAAACTCTACGAGCAGTACTTC
.,.,TRBV28,TRBJ1-5,CASSQRSKPQHF,TGTGCCAGCAGTCAGCGTTCAAAGCCCCAGCATTTT
.,TRBD1,TRBV19,TRBJ2-1,CASSARTGAEQFF,TGTGCCAGTAGTGCTCGGACAGGGGCCGAGCAGTTCTTC
.,TRBD2,TRBV29-1,TRBJ2-5,CSVFGTSGGETQYF,TGCAGCGTTTTCGGGACTAGCGGTGGAGAGACCCAGTACTTC
.,TRBD2,TRBV4-1,TRBJ2-7,CARGEGLAGLLYEQYF,TGCGCCAGGGGGGAGGGACTAGCGGGACTACTTTACGAGCAGTACTTC
once,TRBD1,TRBV7-8,TRBJ1-5,CASSLEGAQPQHF,TGTGCCAGCAGCTTGGAGGGGGCTCAGCCCCAGCATTTT
.,TRBD2,TRBV30,TRBJ2-3,CAWSAGLAGVGDTQYF,TGTGCCTGGAGCGCGGGACTAGCGGGAGTCGGGGATACGCAGTATTTT
.,TRBD2,TRBV7-6,TRBJ2-1,CASSLGLAGDVEQFF,TGTGCCAGCAGCTTAGGACTAGCGGGAGACGTTGAGCAGTTCTTC
.,TRBD2,TRBV6-5,TRBJ2-2,CASWAGGYDSGELFF,TGTGCCAGCTGGGCGGGGGGGTACGACTCCGGGGAGCTGTTTTTT
.,.,TRBV6-6,TRBJ1-4,CASSYSGGPSNEKLFF,TGTGCCAGCAGTTACTCGGGGGGGCCGTCTAATGAAAAACTGTTTTTT
.,.,TRBV13,TRBJ2-5,CASSLGRKITQETQYF,TGTGCCAGCAGCTTAGGCCGAAAGATCACTCAAGAGACCCAGTACTTC
.,TRBD2,TRBV6-5,TRBJ2-2,CASSSVAGRNTGELFF,TGTGCCAGCAGTTCGGTAGCGGGGAGGAACACCGGGGAGCTGTTTTTT
.,.,TRBV2,TRBJ2-1,CASSGRGYNEQFF,TGTGCCAGCAGTGGCAGGGGTTACAATGAGCAGTTCTTC
.,.,TRBV5-4,TRBJ2-3,CASSLGRGNPTDTQYF,TGTGCCAGCAGCTTGGGCAGGGGAAACCCCACAGATACGCAGTATTTT
few,.,TRBV7-9,TRBJ2-1,CASSHPPFGSYNEQFF,TGTGCCAGCAGCCACCCACCATTCGGCTCCTACAATGAGCAGTTCTTC
.,TRBD2,TRBV14,TRBJ2-7,CASSHRGLAGGTSYEQYF,TGTGCCAGCAGCCACCGGGGACTAGCGGGGGGGACTTCCTACGAGCAGTACTTC
.,.,TRBV9,TRBJ2-3,CASSVFSGSTDTQYF,TGTGCCAGCAGCGTATTTTCAGGAAGCACAGATACGCAGTATTTT
.,TRBD1,TRBV14,TRBJ2-2,CASSPYRGSNTGELFF,TGTGCCAGCAGCCCCTACAGGGGGTCGAACACCGGGGAGCTGTTTTTT
.,TRBD1,TRBV2,TRBJ2-3,CASRTGILGDTQYF,TGTGCCAGCAGGACAGGGATTTTGGGAGATACGCAGTATTTT
.,.,TRBV12-5,TRBJ1-3,CASGLVRGSGYPLAGAGNTIYF,TGTGCTAGTGGTTTGGTACGTGGATCCGGGTACCCCCTCGCAGGGGCTGGAAACACCATATATTTT
.,TRBD2,TRBV15,TRBJ2-1,CATNPGTTDNEQFF,TGTGCCACCAACCCCGGGACTACAGACAATGAGCAGTTCTTC
few,.,TRBV4-1,TRBJ1-2,CASSQAGGSYTF,TGCGCCAGCAGCCAGGCGGGAGGAAGCTACACCTTC
.,TRBD1,TRBV28,TRBJ1-5,CASNRGGQPQHF,TGTGCCAGCAACAGGGGTGGCCAGCCCCAGCATTTT
.,.,TRBV24-1,TRBJ1-1,CATSEDGVNTEAFF,TGTGCCACCAGTGAGGACGGGGTGAACACTGAAGCTTTCTTT
.,.,TRBV24-1,TRBJ1-1,CATSDLTEAFF,TGTGCCACCAGTGACCTCACAGAAGCTTTCTTT
.,TRBD1,TRBV29-1,TRBJ1-4,CSVDAGGSSNEKLFF,TGCAGCGTTGATGCAGGGGGCTCGTCTAATGAAAAACTGTTTTTT
few,TRBD1,TRBV7-6,TRBJ2-1,CASSEDRGYNEQFF,TGTGCCAGCAGTGAAGACAGGGGTTACAATGAGCAGTTCTTC
.,.,TRBV7-9,TRBJ1-5,CASSLGGGQPQHF,TGTGCCAGCAGCCTCGGGGGGGGGCAGCCCCAGCATTTT